This TCR beta chain was identified during a study of control samples from healthy donors and cancer patients. Trimming took off 3 bases at V and 4 bases at J, with 14 bases between the two ends. The CDR3 has 15 residues. Germline assignment: CDR1 SGHRS and CDR2 YFSETQ. Assay used: immunoSEQ multiplex PCR; TCRdb lists only in-frame clones, some missing. The sample has tens of thousands of clones, around 80% seen once. A word on this clone: The identical CDR3 is also encoded by other nucleotide sequences in the sample.

The TCR was taken from a man in his 60s with head and neck cancer. The rearrangement links TRBV5-1 to TRBJ2-1; no reliable D call. Sequencing was done on a sample of PBMCs. DNA for the CDR3: TGCGCCAGCAGCTCGTCAGCAGGCCTTTACAATGAGCAGTTCTTC. It is translated as CASSSSAGLYNEQFF. Complete variable domain (other parts from reference TRBV5-1 and TRBJ2-1): KAGVTQTPRYLIKTRGQQVTLSCSPISGHRSVSWYQQTPGQGLQFLFEYFSETQRNKGNFPGRFSGRQFSNSRSEMNVSTLELGDSALYLCASSSSAGLYNEQFFGPGTRLTVL.